This TCR beta chain was sequenced during a study of cytotoxic CD8 clonotypes in ibrutinib-treated CLL. Data came from immunoSEQ multiplex PCR; TCRdb stores just in-frame clones and leaves some out. The sample lists around 200,000 clones, approximately 70% occurring once. Germline V lookup: CDR1 PRHDT, CDR2 FYEKMQ (reference sequence). CDR3 length: 15 amino acids. V was pared by 5 bases and J by 3 bases, with 6 bases of the junction left unmatched. The clonotype comes from a human donor with chronic lymphocytic leukemia. The genes are TRBV13 and TRBJ2-7; 11 bases are shared with TRBD2. Sequenced material: PBMCs, taken after 12 months of ibrutinib treatment. The CDR3 sequence: CASSPGLAEHYEQYF. CDR3 sequence (DNA): TGTGCCAGCAGCCCGGGACTAGCGGAGCACTACGAGCAGTACTTC.